The 30 T cell receptor beta chains given below trace back to one sample, sequenced in a study of cytomegalovirus exposure and HLA in healthy donors. Method: immunoSEQ multiplex PCR; TCRdb's copy keeps in-frame clones and lacks some. Here the sample spans more than 90,000 clones, 86% being singletons. Sequenced sample: PBMCs. The source is a man aged 18 to 29 in good health and CMV-seronegative.

The chain employs TRBV6-4 and TRBJ2-2; D perhaps matches TRBD2 (6 bases). The V and J ends lost 6 bases and 4 bases respectively, with 21 bases between them. Germline CDR1 MRHNA, CDR2 SNTAGT. CDR3 length equals 17 residues. CDR3 region: CASRPDGGVSATGELFF. In DNA, the CDR3 is TGTGCCAGCAGACCGGATGGCGGGGTATCGGCCACCGGGGAGCTGTTTTTT.

The chain uses TRBV11-2 and TRBJ2-5, with TRBD2 matching 8 bases. CDR1 is SGHAT, CDR2 FQNNGV, per germline. The CDR3 is made up of 14 amino acids. V was clipped by 0 bases and J by 5 bases; unmatched bases: 2. The CDR3 bases are TGTGCCAGCAGCTTAGATCAGCGGGGGGAGACCCAGTACTTC. It translates to CASSLDQRGETQYF.

This clone occurred a few times. The chain employs TRBV2 and TRBJ2-7; D call uncertain. Germline V gene lookup returns CDR1 SNHLY and CDR2 FYNNEI. The CDR3 sequence is 11 residues long. Trimming took off 7 bases at V and 4 bases at J, with 8 bases between the two ends. This chain's CDR3 is CASKDSYEQYF. CDR3 DNA sequence: TGTGCCAGCAAAGATAGTTACGAGCAGTACTTC.

This clone was counted only a few times. This chain connects TRBV19 to TRBJ2-7; 12 bases are a match to TRBD2. With V trimmed by 2 bases and J by 0 bases, 5 bases remained unmatched. The CDR3 has 17 residues. CDR1 LNHDA and CDR2 SQIVND come from the germline V gene (reference sequence). This CDR3 reads CASSILLAGGTSYEQYF. The CDR3 bases are TGTGCCAGTAGTATACTACTAGCGGGAGGTACCTCCTACGAGCAGTACTTC.

The gene calls are TRBV5-8 and TRBJ1-2, with TRBD1 matching 7 bases. CDR3 length: 13 residues. CDR1 is SGHTS, CDR2 YDEGEE, per germline. J lost 6 bases, V lost 3 bases, and 5 bases had no gene match. The CDR3 sequence is CASSSGQDHGYTF. CDR3 bases: TGTGCCAGCAGCTCAGGACAGGATCATGGCTACACCTTC.

The CDR3, as DNA: TGTGCCAGTAAGGGACAGGGGAACTACGAGCAGTACTTC. The encoded protein is CASKGQGNYEQYF. This rearrangement joins TRBV19 to TRBJ2-7; 10 nucleotides agree with TRBD1. This CDR3 spans 13 amino acids. From germline, CDR1 is LNHDA and CDR2 SQIVND (reference sequence). V lost 7 bases, J lost 3 bases, and 3 bases stayed unmatched.

This chain connects TRBV11-2 to TRBJ2-7; 12 nucleotides line up with TRBD1. CDR3 size: 12 residues. Germline V lookup: CDR1 SGHAT, CDR2 FQNNGV. Losses at the gene ends were 5 bases for V and 12 bases for J; bases not matched to a gene: 5. The DNA for the CDR3 is TGTGCCAGCAGCATGGGACAGGGGGCTACGTACTTC. It specifies CASSMGQGATYF.

This clone was recorded once. The CDR3 region is CASSERGRARGITEAFF. CDR3 DNA sequence: TGTGCCAGCAGTGAAAGGGGGAGAGCACGGGGTATCACTGAAGCTTTCTTT. This chain links TRBV6-1 with TRBJ1-1; D might be TRBD1 (6 bases). The V end was cut by 2 bases, the J end by 4 bases, with 20 bases between. Germline V lookup: CDR1 MNHNS, CDR2 SASEGT. The CDR3 consists of 17 residues.

J is TRBJ1-1 and V is TRBV20-1, with TRBD1 as a possible D gene (5 bases). From germline, CDR1 is DFQATT and CDR2 SNEGSKA (reference sequence). V lost 0 bases to trimming and J lost 7 bases, with 6 bases between them. The CDR3 sequence is 11 residues long. The CDR3 protein is CSAREDSEAFF. Here the CDR3 DNA reads TGCAGTGCTAGAGAAGACAGTGAAGCTTTCTTT.

A single count supports this clone. J is TRBJ2-3 and V is TRBV6-1; D might be TRBD2 (5 bases). CDR3 length: 15 residues. The germline V gene has CDR1 MNHNS and CDR2 SASEGT. Between the trimmed V and J ends, which lost 1 base and 3 bases, there was a span of 11 bases. This chain's CDR3 is CASSEVGLRTDTQYF. The CDR3 DNA reads TGTGCCAGCAGTGAAGTTGGACTCAGGACAGATACGCAGTATTTT.

Concerning this clone itself: Other nucleotide sequences in the sample specify the same CDR3. J is TRBJ1-3 and V is TRBV5-1; 8 bases line up with TRBD1. This CDR3 region has 14 residues. Losses at the gene ends were 0 bases for V and 4 bases for J; bases not matched to a gene: 0. Germline values: CDR1 SGHRS, CDR2 YFSETQ. This CDR3 is CASSLGQGGNTIYF. The DNA of the CDR3 is TGCGCCAGCAGCTTGGGACAGGGGGGAAACACCATATATTTT.

The rearrangement uses TRBV5-6 and TRBJ2-7; 8 bases are a match to TRBD1. The DNA end favors TRBJ2-5, so the J call may be wrong. The CDR3 runs to 13 residues. Germline assignment: CDR1 SGHDT and CDR2 YYEEEE. The CDR3 is CASSLGTGGTQYF. CDR3 in DNA: TGTGCCAGCAGCCTGGGGACAGGAGGGACCCAGTACTTC.

The rearrangement joins TRBV27 to TRBJ1-5, with 7 bases that match TRBD1. Germline trimming cut 0 bases from V and 6 bases from J; bases unmatched to any gene: 2. The CDR3 runs 14 residues. Germline V gives CDR1 MNHEY, CDR2 SMNVEV (reference sequence). CDR3 sequence: CASSLSGGGQPQHF. CDR3 nucleotides: TGTGCCAGCAGTTTATCAGGGGGCGGTCAGCCCCAGCATTTT.

V and J are TRBV6-4 and TRBJ2-2; D may be TRBD1 (6 bases). Germline V gene data show CDR1 as MRHNA and CDR2 as SNTAGT. The CDR3 spans 17 residues. V gave up 4 bases and J gave up 1 base, with 16 bases separating them. Here the CDR3 reads CASSATLGQWNTGELFF. CDR3 nucleotides: TGTGCCAGCAGTGCGACCCTAGGACAGTGGAACACCGGGGAGCTGTTTTTT.

The chain joins TRBV6-4 to TRBJ1-1; 7 bases are a match to TRBD1. CDR1 is MRHNA, CDR2 SNTAGT, per germline. The CDR3 consists of 15 residues. V was clipped by 6 bases and J by 4 bases; unmatched bases: 11. CDR3 nucleotides: TGTGCCAGCAGGAAGATCAGGGGGGATGGCACTGAAGCTTTCTTT. It yields the protein CASRKIRGDGTEAFF.

The chain combines TRBV7-9 with TRBJ2-2; a weak D match, TRBD2 (6 bases). V was shortened by 3 bases and J by 4 bases, with 9 bases between the two germline ends. The CDR3 contains 14 residues. Looked up from germline, CDR1 is SEHNR and CDR2 is FQNEAQ (reference sequence). CDR3 nucleotide sequence: TGTGCCAGCAGCTTCTCCGGGGGCACCGGGGAGCTGTTTTTT. It translates to CASSFSGGTGELFF.

The chain recombines TRBV7-2 with TRBJ1-2; the match to TRBD1 covers 12 bases. The V gene end was trimmed by 4 bases and the J gene end by 7 bases; junction bases not matched to a gene: 7. The CDR3 runs to 15 residues. The germline V gene has CDR1 SGHTA and CDR2 FQGNSA. CDR3 DNA: TGTGCCAGCAGCTCCGCCGGGACAGGGGGCCGTGGCTACACCTTC. It codes for CASSSAGTGGRGYTF.

The rearrangement links TRBV27 to TRBJ2-1; TRBD2 matches at 14 bases. V shed 5 bases and J 6 bases; nucleotides not matched to a gene: 6. The CDR3 is made up of 16 amino acids. Per germline, CDR1 MNHEY and CDR2 SMNVEV (reference sequence). This chain's CDR3 is CASSATSGGAVNEQFF. Here the CDR3 DNA reads TGTGCCAGCAGTGCGACTAGCGGGGGGGCCGTCAATGAGCAGTTCTTC.

This clone has a single count. This chain links TRBV5-1 with TRBJ1-2; 8 bases are shared with TRBD1. V gave up 4 bases and J gave up 7 bases; unmatched junction bases: 3. Germline V gives CDR1 SGHRS, CDR2 YFSETQ. The CDR3 has 12 residues. The CDR3 DNA reads as TGCGCCAGCAGCAGAGACAGGGGTGGCTACACCTTC. Translating it yields CASSRDRGGYTF.

The genes are TRBV11-2 and TRBJ2-3; 8 bases map to TRBD1. Germline loops: CDR1 SGHAT, CDR2 FQNNGV. The J segment lost 5 bases and the V segment lost 3 bases, leaving 4 bases of the junction unmatched. The CDR3 is made up of 14 amino acids. In DNA form, the CDR3 reads TGTGCCAGCAGCTTGCAGGGGGCTAAAGATACGCAGTATTTT. As protein: CASSLQGAKDTQYF.

This clone appeared a few times. The V and J genes are TRBV27 and TRBJ2-4; D remains ambiguous. The CDR3 has 16 amino acids. CDR1 is MNHEY, CDR2 SMNVEV, per germline (reference sequence). V lost 6 bases, J lost 0 bases, and 15 bases lay in between. The CDR3 loop reads CASSAMFSKAKNIQYF. The DNA of the CDR3 is TGTGCCAGCAGCGCAATGTTTAGCAAAGCCAAAAACATTCAGTACTTC.

The genes are TRBV5-1 and TRBJ1-4; a weak D match, TRBD1 (6 bases). Trimming pared 4 bases from V and 5 bases from J, leaving 15 bases between. From germline, CDR1 is SGHRS and CDR2 YFSETQ. The CDR3 is made up of 15 amino acids. The CDR3: CASSPGQQENEKLFF. CDR3 DNA sequence: TGCGCCAGCAGCCCCGGACAGCAGGAAAATGAAAAACTGTTTTTT.

This clone occurred once. The chain employs TRBV7-2 and TRBJ1-3; 8 bases map to TRBD1. Looked up from germline, CDR1 is SGHTA and CDR2 is FQGNSA. V shed 0 bases, J shed 2 bases, and the junction held 3 bases outside the gene matches. This CDR3 region has 16 residues. The CDR3 spells CASSLAGTGTGNTIYF. The CDR3 nucleotides are TGTGCCAGCAGCTTAGCGGGGACAGGTACTGGAAACACCATATATTTT. Based on the CDR3 plus reference TRBV7-2 and TRBJ1-3, the full variable domain is GAGVSQSPSNKVTEKGKDVELRCDPISGHTALYWYRQSLGQGLEFLIYFQGNSAPDKSGLPSDRFSAERTGGSVSTLTIQRTQQEDSAVYLCASSLAGTGTGNTIYFGEGSWLTVV.

The CDR3 loop is CASSFFPRGKDYEQYF. The CDR3 bases are TGCGCCAGCAGCTTCTTCCCGAGGGGGAAAGACTACGAGCAGTACTTC. The chain uses TRBV5-1 and TRBJ2-7, with a weak D call TRBD1 (6 bases). Trimming took 2 bases from V and 3 from J, leaving 18 bases between them. This CDR3 has 16 amino acids. Per the germline V gene, CDR1 is SGHRS and CDR2 is YFSETQ.

This clone was seen a few times. V usage is TRBV6-1 and J usage is TRBJ2-7, with 7 bases fitting TRBD1. The length of the CDR3 is 15 residues. The germline V gene has CDR1 MNHNS and CDR2 SASEGT. Trimming at V came to 5 bases and at J to 1 base, leaving 8 bases not matched to a gene. The CDR3 loop reads CASSHDRQGSYEQYF. CDR3 sequence (DNA): TGTGCCAGCAGTCATGACAGACAGGGATCCTACGAGCAGTACTTC.

J is TRBJ2-3 and V is TRBV6-5, with D possibly being TRBD1 (5 bases). The V end lost 7 bases, the J end lost 4 bases, and 15 bases lay between the germline ends. This CDR3 region has 14 residues. The germline CDR1 and CDR2 sequences are MNHEY and SVGAGI. In DNA, the CDR3 is TGTGCCAGCACCAAATCAGGGTTCGCAGATACGCAGTATTTT. It is translated as CASTKSGFADTQYF.

The chain carries TRBV15 and TRBJ2-5; D might be TRBD1 (5 bases). The CDR3 loop spans 14 amino acids. Per the germline V gene, CDR1 is LNHNV and CDR2 is YYDKDF (reference sequence). The V gene lost 1 base and the J gene lost 2 bases, with 8 bases spanning the gap. The CDR3 spells CATSRVRGQETQYF. In nucleotides, the CDR3 is TGTGCCACCAGCAGAGTAAGGGGACAAGAGACCCAGTACTTC. Combining the CDR3 with reference TRBV15 and TRBJ2-5 gives the whole variable domain DAMVIQNPRYQVTQFGKPVTLSCSQTLNHNVMYWYQQKSSQAPKLLFHYYDKDFNNEADTPDNFQSRRPNTSFCFLDIRSPGLGDTAMYLCATSRVRGQETQYFGPGTRLLVL.

The chain couples TRBV13 to TRBJ2-1; 16 bases agree with TRBD2. There are 17 residues in the CDR3. The V segment lost 2 bases and the J segment 8 bases; nucleotides outside the gene matches: 6. Germline CDR1 is PRHDT and CDR2 is FYEKMQ (reference sequence). CDR3 nucleotide sequence: TGTGCCAGCAGCTTACTGGGACTAGCGGGAGGGCGGGATGAGCAGTTCTTC. This translates into CASSLLGLAGGRDEQFF.

CDR3 bases: TGTGCCAGCAGCCCGTGGCGGTCAGGGGGTCTTCTCTACGAGCAGTACTTC. Protein sequence: CASSPWRSGGLLYEQYF. This sequence joins TRBV5-4 and TRBJ2-7, with 7 bases that match TRBD1. The CDR3 spans 17 residues. Germline V gene lookup returns CDR1 SGHNT and CDR2 YYREEE (reference sequence). Unmatched junction bases numbered 16, after V lost 4 bases and J lost 3 bases.

The V and J genes are TRBV7-2 and TRBJ2-2, with TRBD2 matching over 8 bases. CDR3 length equals 16 residues. With V trimmed by 2 bases and J by 7 bases, 9 bases remained unmatched. Germline V gene lookup returns CDR1 SGHTA and CDR2 FQGNSA. Here the CDR3 DNA reads TGTGCCAGCAGCTTATTGAGCGGGAGATCTGGCGGGGAGCTGTTTTTT. Translated, it gives CASSLLSGRSGGELFF. Full variable domain (missing parts from reference TRBV7-2 and TRBJ2-2): GAGVSQSPSNKVTEKGKDVELRCDPISGHTALYWYRQSLGQGLEFLIYFQGNSAPDKSGLPSDRFSAERTGGSVSTLTIQRTQQEDSAVYLCASSLLSGRSGGELFFGEGSRLTVL.